This entry features one T cell receptor (beta chain) sequence. This sample is drawn from a study of metastatic and nonmetastatic thyroid tumors. Prior to thyroid surgery, none of the patients had received any treatment. Using MiXCR, TCRdb reanalyzed the PCR reads. The table has about 32,000 clones, around 33% seen once; the top ten hold approximately 16%. This TCR came from a female donor with papillary thyroid cancer or a benign thyroid nodule (not recorded which). Some clones in this sample may be carry-over from other donors' samples. The source material was tumor tissue.

CDR3 in DNA: TGTGCCAGCAGCTTATCGGTAGCGGGAGGGCAAGAGACCCAGTACTTC. It translates to CASSLSVAGGQETQYF. The chain uses TRBV7-3 and TRBJ2-5, with TRBD2 identical over 11 bases. Germline assignment: CDR1 SGHTA and CDR2 FQGTGA. This CDR3 has 16 residues. V was pared by 2 bases and J by 2 bases, with 4 bases of the junction left unmatched.